Each of the 25 T cell receptor beta chains below was sequenced from the same sample in a study of shared clonotypes between healthy human individuals. Assay: immunoSEQ multiplex PCR; the TCRdb copy retains only in-frame clones and omits some. There are some 1,400,000 clones in the sample; approximately 97% occur only once, and over 1% lies in the top ten. Sequencing was carried out using naive CD4+ T cells sorted from blood. Indicated subset: CD45RA+ positively selected. These receptors all come from a young man in good health.

The chain couples TRBV29-1 to TRBJ2-3; perhaps TRBD2 as D (5 bases). The CDR3 spans 12 residues. V was cut by 4 bases and J by 4 bases, with 9 bases left in between. Germline V gene lookup returns CDR1 SQVTM and CDR2 ANQGSEA. The CDR3 DNA reads as TGCAGCGTTGTTCGAGGGTCAGATACGCAGTATTTT. Translated, it gives CSVVRGSDTQYF.

V and J are TRBV6-1 and TRBJ2-1; D call uncertain. V lost 11 bases and J lost 3, with 11 bases in between. Per the germline V gene, CDR1 is MNHNS and CDR2 is SASEGT. This CDR3 has 12 residues. The CDR3 is CAGARLYNEQFF. The CDR3 DNA reads as TGTGCCGGAGCACGGCTCTACAATGAGCAGTTCTTC.

The J gene is TRBJ2-1, the V gene TRBV11-2, with a weak D call TRBD2 (5 bases). Trimming removed 4 bases from V and 0 bases from J, with 16 bases in between. The CDR3 is 17 residues long. Germline values: CDR1 SGHAT, CDR2 FQNNGV. CDR3 amino acids: CASSSPLSRGSYNEQFF. The DNA of the CDR3 is TGTGCCAGCAGCTCCCCCTTAAGCCGGGGCTCCTACAATGAGCAGTTCTTC.

The chain carries TRBV27 and TRBJ2-7; 9 bases align to TRBD2. Per the germline V gene, CDR1 is MNHEY and CDR2 is SMNVEV (reference sequence). V lost 5 bases, J lost 2 bases, and 10 bases stayed unmatched. This CDR3 contains 16 residues. The CDR3 sequence is CASSDSRTSETYEQYF. CDR3 coding DNA: TGTGCCAGCAGTGACTCGCGGACTAGCGAGACCTACGAGCAGTACTTC.

The chain has TRBV19 and TRBJ2-7; TRBD2 matches at 10 bases. Germline CDR1 reads LNHDA; CDR2 reads SQIVND (reference sequence). Unmatched junction bases numbered 8, after V lost 6 bases and J lost 6 bases. There are 14 residues in the CDR3. The CDR3 region is CASRATSGSFEQYF. DNA of the CDR3: TGTGCCAGTAGGGCGACTAGCGGGTCTTTCGAGCAGTACTTC.

This clone was detected only once. V is TRBV4-3 and J is TRBJ1-2; the D is unclear. The CDR3 extends over 14 amino acids. V was pared by 1 base and J by 4 bases, with 10 bases between. From germline, CDR1 is LGHNA and CDR2 YSLEER. CDR3 amino acids: CASSQAARGYGYTF. The CDR3 DNA follows: TGCGCCAGCAGCCAAGCCGCCCGGGGCTATGGCTACACCTTC.

This clone was recorded once. The chain joins TRBV7-9 to TRBJ2-1; D is ambiguous. CDR3 length: 14 residues. Deletions cut 4 bases from V and 8 bases from J, with 15 bases between. The germline CDR1 and CDR2 sequences are SEHNR and FQNEAQ (reference sequence). The CDR3 sequence: CASSSTASDHEQFF. For the CDR3, the DNA is TGTGCCAGCAGCTCGACTGCCTCGGACCATGAGCAGTTCTTC.

The rearrangement uses TRBV25-1 and TRBJ2-3; the D is unclear. V lost 2 bases and J 1 base, leaving 7 bases between the germline ends. The CDR3 loop spans 14 amino acids. Germline V lookup: CDR1 MGHDK, CDR2 SYGVNS. The CDR3 bases are TGTGCCAGCAGTGAAGAGATGGGCACAGATACGCAGTATTTT. Its translation: CASSEEMGTDTQYF.

The sample holds one count of this clone. This chain connects TRBV7-9 to TRBJ2-3, with 11 bases aligning to TRBD1. Germline values: CDR1 SEHNR, CDR2 FQNEAQ (reference sequence). The CDR3 loop spans 19 amino acids. After removal of 3 bases from V and 8 bases from J, the junction contained 19 bases not matched to a gene. The CDR3 region is CASSFPAPGTGGPKGTQYF. In nucleotides, the CDR3 is TGTGCCAGCAGCTTCCCCGCCCCCGGGACAGGGGGGCCCAAGGGTACGCAGTATTTT.

The chain recombines TRBV11-3 with TRBJ2-7; 9 nucleotides align to TRBD2. Germline CDR1 is SGHNT and CDR2 is YENEEA. The CDR3 has 16 residues. Unmatched junction bases numbered 13, after V lost 5 bases and J lost 5 bases. CDR3 in DNA: TGTGCCAGCAGCCGAGGTGTCGCACTAGCGGGTGACGAGCAGTACTTC. This codes for CASSRGVALAGDEQYF.

The genes are TRBV28 and TRBJ2-1, with D possibly being TRBD1 (6 bases). Germline V CDR1 and CDR2: MDHEN, SYDVKM. V was trimmed by 2 bases and J by 4 bases, leaving 9 bases between them. This CDR3 region has 14 residues. DNA for the CDR3: TGTGCCAGCAGTTTAAGACAGGCTTACAATGAGCAGTTCTTC. Protein product: CASSLRQAYNEQFF.

The chain combines TRBV2 with TRBJ2-1, with TRBD1 matching 10 bases. Germline assignment: CDR1 SNHLY and CDR2 FYNNEI. The CDR3 is made up of 19 amino acids. V shed 8 bases, J shed 7 bases, and the junction held 23 bases outside the gene matches. CDR3 in DNA: TGTGCCAGCGGTCAAGTCGGGACAGGGGACGGGAGGGCCTGGAATGAGCAGTTCTTC. It codes for CASGQVGTGDGRAWNEQFF. The variable domain in full, with the rest retrieved from reference TRBV2 and TRBJ2-1, is EPEVTQTPSHQVTQMGQEVILRCVPISNHLYFYWYRQILGQKVEFLVSFYNNEISEKSEIFDDQFSVERPDGSNFTLKIRSTKLEDSAMYFCASGQVGTGDGRAWNEQFFGPGTRLTVL.

CDR3 in DNA: TGTGCCAGCAGCGCCTTCTTCCCGGGACTAGCGGGAGGGGGCCCCTCCTCTGAGCAGTTCTTC. Translation gives CASSAFFPGLAGGGPSSEQFF. V is TRBV9 and J is TRBJ2-1; 16 bases are a match to TRBD2. J was trimmed by 9 bases and V by 3 bases; bases with no gene match: 21. CDR3 size: 21 residues. Germline-derived CDR1 and CDR2 are SGDLS and YYNGEE. The variable domain in full, completed from reference TRBV9 and TRBJ2-1, reads DSGVTQTPKHLITATGQRVTLRCSPRSGDLSVYWYQQSLDQGLQFLIQYYNGEERAKGNILERFSAQQFPDLHSELNLSSLELGDSALYFCASSAFFPGLAGGGPSSEQFFGPGTRLTVL.

This sequence joins TRBV6-5 and TRBJ1-1; D gene uncertain. The CDR3 totals 9 residues. Trimming stripped 11 bases from V and 3 bases from J, with 4 bases between. CDR1 is MNHEY and CDR2 is SVGAGI in the germline V gene. This CDR3 is CAQDTEAFF. DNA for the CDR3: TGTGCCCAGGACACTGAAGCTTTCTTT.

This sequence joins TRBV19 and TRBJ1-5; D remains ambiguous. There are 16 residues in the CDR3. Germline values: CDR1 LNHDA, CDR2 SQIVND (reference sequence). V lost 5 bases, J lost 4 bases, and 18 bases lay in between. The DNA for the CDR3 is TGTGCCAGTAGTGTCTCTTTGGCACGGGGAAATCAGCCCCAGCATTTT. The encoded protein is CASSVSLARGNQPQHF.

This sequence joins TRBV4-3 and TRBJ2-5; D is uncertain. The germline gives CDR1 LGHNA, CDR2 YSLEER. There are 13 residues in the CDR3. V lost 4 bases, J lost 1 base, and 7 bases lay in between. CDR3 loop: CASSRNSQETQYF. The CDR3, as DNA: TGCGCCAGCAGCCGCAACAGCCAAGAGACCCAGTACTTC.

The chain joins TRBV5-1 to TRBJ1-1, with D hard to call. Germline-derived CDR1 and CDR2 are SGHRS and YFSETQ. V lost 0 bases and J lost 0, with 6 bases in between. The CDR3 consists of 14 residues. The CDR3 sequence is CASSLEAVNTEAFF. In DNA, the CDR3 is TGCGCCAGCAGCTTGGAAGCGGTGAACACTGAAGCTTTCTTT.

The J gene is TRBJ2-1, the V gene TRBV7-8; D gene uncertain. V was pared by 5 bases and J by 12 bases, with 14 bases between. This CDR3 has 12 amino acids. CDR1 SGHVS and CDR2 FQNEAQ come from the germline V gene. CDR3 sequence: CASSLPDHRQFF. DNA for the CDR3: TGTGCCAGCAGCCTACCGGACCACCGGCAGTTCTTC.

The chain combines TRBV2 with TRBJ2-1; tentatively, D is TRBD1 or TRBD2 (5 bases each). V lost 7 bases to trimming and J lost 8 bases, with 12 bases between them. This CDR3 spans 12 amino acids. The germline V gene has CDR1 SNHLY and CDR2 FYNNEI. CDR3 nucleotides: TGTGCCAGCAACACGGGGCGTTATGAGCAGTTCTTC. Translating gives CASNTGRYEQFF.

This clone was recorded only once. The J gene is TRBJ2-1, the V gene TRBV5-1; perhaps TRBD2 as D (6 bases). Germline V gene lookup returns CDR1 SGHRS and CDR2 YFSETQ. CDR3 length: 17 residues. V was cut by 2 bases and J by 7 bases, with 22 bases left in between. This CDR3 is CASSLRAKDRGGNEQFF. The DNA for the CDR3 is TGCGCCAGCAGCTTACGGGCGAAGGACCGGGGAGGTAATGAGCAGTTCTTC.

The V and J genes are TRBV28 and TRBJ2-5; a possible D gene is TRBD2 (6 bases). Trimming took off 8 bases at V and 4 bases at J, with 11 bases between the two ends. In germline, CDR1 is MDHEN, CDR2 SYDVKM. The CDR3 has 12 amino acids. CDR3 amino acids: CASCARGETQYF. The CDR3 DNA reads TGTGCCAGCTGCGCGCGGGGAGAGACCCAGTACTTC.

The chain links TRBV5-1 to TRBJ2-7; 8 positions agree with TRBD1. The V segment lost 5 bases and the J segment 2 bases; nucleotides outside the gene matches: 3. This CDR3 region has 13 residues. Germline CDR1 reads SGHRS; CDR2 reads YFSETQ. The CDR3 bases are TGCGCCAGCAGATGGGACAGGACCTACGAGCAGTACTTC. It yields the protein CASRWDRTYEQYF.

This rearrangement joins TRBV11-2 to TRBJ1-2, with D uncertain. This CDR3 has 14 residues. Germline CDR1 reads SGHAT; CDR2 reads FQNNGV. V lost 1 base and J 0 bases, leaving 6 bases between the germline ends. The CDR3 coding sequence is TGTGCCAGCAGCTTAGGTACAGCTAACTATGGCTACACCTTC. It encodes CASSLGTANYGYTF.

This clone has just one count. The genes are TRBV5-1 and TRBJ2-1, with D perhaps matching TRBD1 or TRBD2 (5 bases each). Deletions cut 4 bases from V and 0 bases from J, with 14 bases between. There are 16 residues in the CDR3. Germline V gives CDR1 SGHRS, CDR2 YFSETQ. As DNA, the CDR3 is TGCGCCAGCAGCCTCGGATGGGGGAGCTCCTACAATGAGCAGTTCTTC. Translated: CASSLGWGSSYNEQFF.

This rearrangement joins TRBV5-4 to TRBJ2-7, with D possibly being TRBD1 (5 bases). The germline V and J ends were trimmed by 0 bases and 3 bases, with 10 bases remaining between them. This CDR3 has 14 amino acids. In germline, CDR1 is SGHNT, CDR2 YYREEE (reference sequence). CDR3 residues: CASSLGRAGYEQYF. CDR3 DNA sequence: TGTGCCAGCAGCTTGGGCAGGGCTGGCTACGAGCAGTACTTC.